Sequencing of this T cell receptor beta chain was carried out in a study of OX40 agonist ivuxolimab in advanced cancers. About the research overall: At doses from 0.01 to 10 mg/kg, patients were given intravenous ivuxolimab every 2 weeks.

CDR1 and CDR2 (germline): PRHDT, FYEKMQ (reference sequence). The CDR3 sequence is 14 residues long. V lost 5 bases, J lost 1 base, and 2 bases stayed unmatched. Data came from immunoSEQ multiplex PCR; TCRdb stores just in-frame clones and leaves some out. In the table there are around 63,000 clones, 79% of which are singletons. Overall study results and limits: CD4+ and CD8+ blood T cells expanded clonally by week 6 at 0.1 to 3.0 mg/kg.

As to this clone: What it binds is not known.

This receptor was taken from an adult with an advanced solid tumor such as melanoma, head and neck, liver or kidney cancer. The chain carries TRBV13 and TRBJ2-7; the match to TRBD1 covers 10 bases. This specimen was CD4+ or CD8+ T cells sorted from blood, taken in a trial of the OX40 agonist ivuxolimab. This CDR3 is CASSPGQGSYEQYF. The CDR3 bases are TGTGCCAGCAGCCCGGGACAGGGGTCCTACGAGCAGTACTTC.